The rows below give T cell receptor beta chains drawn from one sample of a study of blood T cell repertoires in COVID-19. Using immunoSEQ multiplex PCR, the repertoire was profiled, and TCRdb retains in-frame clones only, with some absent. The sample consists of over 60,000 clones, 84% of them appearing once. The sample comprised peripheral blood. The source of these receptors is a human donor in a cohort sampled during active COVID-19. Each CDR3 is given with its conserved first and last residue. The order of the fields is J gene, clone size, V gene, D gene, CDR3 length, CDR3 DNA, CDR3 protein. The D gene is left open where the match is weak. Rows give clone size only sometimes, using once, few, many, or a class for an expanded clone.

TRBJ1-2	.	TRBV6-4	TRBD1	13	TGTGCCAGCAGTCCAGACAGGGGATATGGCTACACCTTC	CASSPDRGYGYTF
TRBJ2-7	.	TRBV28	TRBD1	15	TGTGCCAGCAGTTTAGGCGACAGGGTTATCTACGAGCAGTACTTC	CASSLGDRVIYEQYF
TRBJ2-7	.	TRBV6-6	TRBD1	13	TGTGCCAGCAGTGGGAAAACAGGGGGCGAGCAGTACTTC	CASSGKTGGEQYF
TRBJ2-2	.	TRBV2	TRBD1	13	TGTGCCAGCAGCGGACAGGTCACCGGGGAGCTGTTTTTT	CASSGQVTGELFF
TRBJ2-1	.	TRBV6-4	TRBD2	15	TGTGCCAGCAGCCTTGGGACTAGCGGGGACGATGAGCAGTTCTTC	CASSLGTSGDDEQFF
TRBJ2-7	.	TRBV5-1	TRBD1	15	TGCGCCAGCAGCCTGGTACCGGGACAGGGTAGCGAGCAGTACTTC	CASSLVPGQGSEQYF
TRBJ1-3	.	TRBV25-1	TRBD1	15	TGTGCCAGCAGTGAAACAGGGGGCTCTGGAAACACCATATATTTT	CASSETGGSGNTIYF
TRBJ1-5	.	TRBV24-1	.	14	TGTGCCACCACTCGGACAGATAGCAATCAGCCCCAGCATTTT	CATTRTDSNQPQHF
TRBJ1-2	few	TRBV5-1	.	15	TGCGCCACCGGACCGGGGGGGGGATCGAGCTATGGCTACACCTTC	CATGPGGGSSYGYTF
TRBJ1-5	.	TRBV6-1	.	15	TGTGCCAGCAGTGAGACGGGGCCGGGGGATCAGCCCCAGCATTTT	CASSETGPGDQPQHF
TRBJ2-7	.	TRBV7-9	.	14	TGTGCCAGCAGCTTAAGGGACACCTCCTACGAGCAGTACTTC	CASSLRDTSYEQYF
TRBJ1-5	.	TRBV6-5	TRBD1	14	TGTGCCAGCAGACCCGGGACAGGGAATCAGCCCCAGCATTTT	CASRPGTGNQPQHF
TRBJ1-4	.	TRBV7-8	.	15	TGTGCCAGCAGCCTAGGGGGGGGCACTAATGAAAAACTGTTTTTT	CASSLGGGTNEKLFF
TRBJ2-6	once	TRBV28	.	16	TGTGCCAGCAGTTTAGGACAGTGGACTGGGGCCAACGTCCTGACTTTC	CASSLGQWTGANVLTF
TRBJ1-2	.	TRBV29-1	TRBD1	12	TGCAGCGTTGGATTCAGGGGGCGAGGCTACACCTTC	CSVGFRGRGYTF
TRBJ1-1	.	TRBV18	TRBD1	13	TGTGCCAGCTCACAAACAGGGGGCACTGAAGCTTTCTTT	CASSQTGGTEAFF
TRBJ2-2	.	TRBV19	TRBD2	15	TGTGCCAGTAAGGTAGCGGGAGGCAACACCGGGGAGCTGTTTTTT	CASKVAGGNTGELFF
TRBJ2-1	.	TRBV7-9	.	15	TGTGCCAGCAGCCCCAAGTTGCGGGTCGGCGATGAGCAGTTCTTC	CASSPKLRVGDEQFF
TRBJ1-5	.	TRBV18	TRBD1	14	TGTGCCAGCTCGCCCGGGACAGGGTATCAGCCCCAGCATTTT	CASSPGTGYQPQHF
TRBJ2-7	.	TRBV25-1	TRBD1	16	TGTGCCAGCAGTGCGTTCCATGGGACAGGGGGCCACGAGCAGTACTTC	CASSAFHGTGGHEQYF
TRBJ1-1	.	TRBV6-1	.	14	TGTGCCAGCAGTGAACAAGGGGCGGACACTGAAGCTTTCTTT	CASSEQGADTEAFF
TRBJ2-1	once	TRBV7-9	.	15	TGTGCCAGCAGCTTGGCCGGACAGTACCCCAATGAGCAGTTCTTC	CASSLAGQYPNEQFF
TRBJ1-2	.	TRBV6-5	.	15	TGTGCCAGCAGTCGGGACGGGGGGGACTTTGGTGGCTACACCTTC	CASSRDGGDFGGYTF
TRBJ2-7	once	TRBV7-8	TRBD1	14	TGTGCCAGCAGCCCCCGGGACAGGGACTACGAGCAGTACTTC	CASSPRDRDYEQYF
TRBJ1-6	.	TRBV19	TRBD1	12	TGTGCCAGTCGGGACAGCGACTCACCCCTCCACTTT	CASRDSDSPLHF
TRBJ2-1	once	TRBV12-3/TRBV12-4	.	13	TGTGCCAGCAGTTTTCGAGGGAACGATGAGCAGTTCTTC	CASSFRGNDEQFF
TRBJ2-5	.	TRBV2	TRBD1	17	TGTGCCAGCAGTGAATCCCGGGACAGGGTCAGGAAAGAGACCCAGTACTTC	CASSESRDRVRKETQYF
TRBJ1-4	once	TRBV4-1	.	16	TGCGCCAGCAGCCCCTACAACCGGGCAACTAATGAAAAACTGTTTTTT	CASSPYNRATNEKLFF
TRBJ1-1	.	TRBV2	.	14	TGTGCCAGCAGTGAACAGGGTATGAACACTGAAGCTTTCTTT	CASSEQGMNTEAFF
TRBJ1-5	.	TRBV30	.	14	TGTGCCTGGACTGACATTTATAGCAATCAGCCCCAGCATTTT	CAWTDIYSNQPQHF
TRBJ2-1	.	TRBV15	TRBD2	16	TGTGCCACCAGCACAGGACTAGCGGGAGAATTCGATGAGCAGTTCTTC	CATSTGLAGEFDEQFF
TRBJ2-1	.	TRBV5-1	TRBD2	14	TGCGCCAGCACTCCTAGCGGGGGCTACAATGAGCAGTTCTTC	CASTPSGGYNEQFF